The clone carrying this T cell receptor (beta chain) was seen just once. Antigen: not known. Produced via immunoSEQ multiplex PCR; TCRdb's table is partial and in-frame only. The sample consists of tens of thousands of clones, 90% to 95% of them appearing once. The data are from a study of cytomegalovirus exposure and HLA in healthy donors. Overall study: The same platform was used for the 90 to 150 validation repertoires as for the approximately 610 first-cohort repertoires, as reported in a later analysis.

The study's findings and limits: Many donors carried some public TCRs, although rarity characterized most TCR sequences. The study labeled fewer than 200 TCR beta chains cytomegalovirus-associated. The tendency of first-cohort TCR clusters to co-occur in the 120 validation repertoires was identified by a subsequent analysis.

The sample consisted of PBMCs. The TCR sequence derives from a man between 18 and 35 years old in good health and CMV-seropositive.

The CDR3 is CASSVGVQGGGSRNTEAFF. In nucleotides, the CDR3 is TGTGCCAGCAGCGTAGGAGTCCAGGGAGGAGGGTCCAGGAACACTGAAGCTTTCTTT. V gene TRBV9 combines with J gene TRBJ1-1, with a tentative D call TRBD1 (5 bases). This CDR3 is built from 19 residues. V was shortened by 0 bases and J by 1 base, with 22 bases between the two germline ends. Germline CDR1 is SGDLS and CDR2 is YYNGEE. The whole variable domain, filled in from reference TRBV9 and TRBJ1-1, reads DSGVTQTPKHLITATGQRVTLRCSPRSGDLSVYWYQQSLDQGLQFLIQYYNGEERAKGNILERFSAQQFPDLHSELNLSSLELGDSALYFCASSVGVQGGGSRNTEAFFGQGTRLTVV.